In this sample, the clone carrying this T cell receptor (beta chain) turned up a few times. This sample was taken from a study of response to subunit inactivated influenza vaccine. TCRdb recomputed calls from the RT-PCR reads with MiXCR, one row per CDR3 protein. The sample has more than 150,000 distinct CDR3 sequences, 7.5% to 10% seen once. This TCR was recovered from a man aged 50 to 59 who received an inactivated influenza vaccine. Specimen: non-naive T cells sorted from PBMCs, collected on the day of vaccination.

The CDR3 is CASQSRFSNTGELFF. CDR3 DNA sequence: TGTGCCAGCCAGTCGAGGTTCTCAAACACCGGGGAGCTGTTTTTT. The chain carries TRBV2 and TRBJ2-2, with D uncertain. The ends were cut back, 8 bases at V and 2 bases at J, with 15 bases in the middle. This CDR3 region has 15 residues. Germline V gene data show CDR1 as SNHLY and CDR2 as FYNNEI.